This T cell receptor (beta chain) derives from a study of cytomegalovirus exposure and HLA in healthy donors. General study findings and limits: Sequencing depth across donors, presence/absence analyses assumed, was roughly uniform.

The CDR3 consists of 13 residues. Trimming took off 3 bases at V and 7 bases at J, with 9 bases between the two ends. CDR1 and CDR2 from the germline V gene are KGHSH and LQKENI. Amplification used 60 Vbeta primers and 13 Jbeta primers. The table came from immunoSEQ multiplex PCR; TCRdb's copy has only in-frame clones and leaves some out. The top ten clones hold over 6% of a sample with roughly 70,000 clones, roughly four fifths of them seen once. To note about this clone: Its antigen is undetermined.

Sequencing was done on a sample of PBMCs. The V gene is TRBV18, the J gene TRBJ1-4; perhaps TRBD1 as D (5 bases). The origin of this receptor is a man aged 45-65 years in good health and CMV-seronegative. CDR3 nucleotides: TGTGCCAGCTCACCTGGGGCACCTGAAAAACTGTTTTTT. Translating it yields CASSPGAPEKLFF.